This entry features one T cell receptor beta chain sequence. Its cognate antigen is unknown. Autoimmune disease history or systemic immunosuppression disqualified patients. These data originate in a study of OX40 agonist ivuxolimab in advanced cancers. Study context: It was permissible to have had prior anti-PD-1, anti-PD-L1 or anti-CTLA-4 therapy, and less than 45% had some. Whole-study results and caveats: Certain nonresponding patients likewise had low normalized T-cell clonal expansion.

The V and J ends lost 0 bases and 8 bases respectively, with 19 bases between them. CDR1 is MGHRA and CDR2 is YSYEKL in the germline V gene. The CDR3 contains 16 residues. Method: immunoSEQ multiplex PCR; TCRdb's copy keeps in-frame clones and lacks some. Seen here are 65,000 to 85,000 clones, around 85% observed once, and the top ten hold more than 2%. This TCR derives from an adult with an advanced solid tumor such as melanoma, head and neck, liver or kidney cancer. The rearrangement uses TRBV4-1 and TRBJ1-2; TRBD1 is a possible D gene (5 bases). The sequences come from CD4+ or CD8+ T cells sorted from blood, collected in a trial of the OX40 agonist ivuxolimab. As DNA, the CDR3 is TGCGCCAGCAGCCAAGAACTAAGCTTGGCCCGGGGGGGCTACACCTTC. It encodes CASSQELSLARGGYTF.